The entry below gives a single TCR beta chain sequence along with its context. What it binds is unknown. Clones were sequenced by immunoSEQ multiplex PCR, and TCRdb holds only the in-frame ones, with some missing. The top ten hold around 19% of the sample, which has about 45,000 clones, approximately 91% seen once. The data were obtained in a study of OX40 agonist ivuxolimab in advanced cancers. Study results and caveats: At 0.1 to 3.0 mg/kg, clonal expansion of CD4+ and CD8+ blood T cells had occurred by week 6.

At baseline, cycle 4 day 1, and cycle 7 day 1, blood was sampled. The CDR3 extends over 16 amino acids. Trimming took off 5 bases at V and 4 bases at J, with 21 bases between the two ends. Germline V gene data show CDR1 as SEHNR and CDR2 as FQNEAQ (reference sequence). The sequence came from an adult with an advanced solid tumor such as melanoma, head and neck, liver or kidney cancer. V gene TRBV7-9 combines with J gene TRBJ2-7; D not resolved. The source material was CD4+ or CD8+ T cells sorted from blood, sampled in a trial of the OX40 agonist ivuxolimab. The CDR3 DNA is TGTGCCAGCAGCCCACGCGGAGACATGGGCCTTTACGAGCAGTACTTC. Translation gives CASSPRGDMGLYEQYF. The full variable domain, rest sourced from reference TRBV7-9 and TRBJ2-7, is DTGVSQNPRHKITKRGQNVTFRCDPISEHNRLYWYRQTLGQGPEFLTYFQNEAQLEKSRLLSDRFSAERPKGSFSTLEIQRTEQGDSAMYLCASSPRGDMGLYEQYFGPGTRLTVT.